The clone carrying this T cell receptor (beta chain) showed up many times. Its cognate antigen is unknown. This entry belongs to a study of T cell repertoires in cytomegalovirus infection. V was pared by 7 bases and J by 4 bases, with 14 bases of the junction left unmatched. The CDR3 totals 16 residues. CDR1 is MNHEY and CDR2 is SVGAGI in the germline V gene. From the reads, TCRdb called clonotypes with MiXCR, one entry per CDR3 protein. Of approximately 500,000 distinct CDR3 sequences detected, approximately 10% appear once; the ten largest clones hold roughly 10%. Study results and caveats: Clonotypes of TCR beta that were HLA-C-restricted and CMV-specific dominated the ex vivo response.

This rearrangement joins TRBV6-5 to TRBJ1-1; 8 nucleotides line up with TRBD1. This TCR was recovered from a human donor in good health (CMV status not recorded). Some clones in this sample may be carry-over from other donors' samples. Sequenced input: PBMCs. The CDR3 region has the DNA TGTGCCAGCATAGAAAGGCAGGGGGCGCGTCCCACTGAAGCTTTCTTT. Protein: CASIERQGARPTEAFF.